The source of this T cell receptor beta chain is a study of siplizumab effects on memory and regulatory T cells. The table came from immunoSEQ multiplex PCR; TCRdb's copy has only in-frame clones and leaves some out. Found here are approximately 60,000 clones, 65% to 80% of them singletons; the top ten hold 0.42%. Overall study findings and caveats: Treg origin accounted for an average of roughly 65% of mappable alloreactive CD4+ clones with siplizumab and about 27% in controls. Most proliferating CD4+ or CD8+ clones, roughly 75-96%, had no naive or memory assignment. The authors did not confirm suppressive function in proliferating Tregs from siplizumab cultures.

CDR1 and CDR2 from the germline V gene are SGHTA and FQGTGA. V lost 6 bases and J lost 7, with 19 bases in between. The CDR3 loop spans 15 amino acids. About this clone: Its antigen is unknown.

The sequenced sample consisted of memory CD4+ T cells sorted from blood. This chain connects TRBV7-3 to TRBJ1-5, with D maybe TRBD1 (6 bases). This clonotype originated in a human donor in good health. CDR3 sequence (DNA): TGTGCCAGCAGTCACCCGGGGGGGCGGGAGCAGCCCCAGCATTTT. Translation gives CASSHPGGREQPQHF.